This T cell receptor (beta chain) was documented in a study of Ad26.COV2.S vaccination and SARS-CoV-2 variants. Turning to the study itself: Ad26.COV2.S given intramuscularly, once or twice 56 days apart.

Study-wide findings and caveats: Recipients of vaccine and of placebo showed similar breadth of their non-spike TCR repertoires. Greater spike-specific TCR breadth was seen in vaccine recipients than in placebo recipients.

Remarks on this clone: Its antigen is unidentified.

Sequencing used immunoSEQ multiplex PCR; TCRdb keeps in-frame clones, though not all of them. The table has about 680,000 clones, roughly nine tenths seen once. The CDR3 is made up of 15 amino acids. Trimming pared 1 base from V and 2 bases from J, leaving 12 bases between. CDR1 SGHDN and CDR2 FVKESK come from the germline V gene. Regarding treatment: 15 to 20 received Ad26.COV2.S at low or high dose, single or two shots; about 5 received placebo; per-sample allocation not given. Sampling was performed 63 days after the first vaccine or placebo injection. As its vector, the vaccine had Ad26, which expressed Wuhan-strain SARS-CoV-2 spike.

The specimen was peripheral blood, collected in a trial of Ad26.COV2.S vaccine versus placebo. This receptor was obtained from a person aged 18 to 65 who received the Ad26.COV2.S COVID-19 vaccine or a placebo. J is TRBJ2-7 and V is TRBV14; no clear D gene. The CDR3 bases are TGTGCCAGCAGCCAAGCTTGGACCCCGGCCTACGAGCAGTACTTC. Protein product: CASSQAWTPAYEQYF. Full variable domain (rest looked up from reference TRBV14 and TRBJ2-7): EAGVTQFPSHSVIEKGQTVTLRCDPISGHDNLYWYRRVMGKEIKFLLHFVKESKQDESGMPNNRFLAERTGGTYSTLKVQPAELEDSGVYFCASSQAWTPAYEQYFGPGTRLTVT.